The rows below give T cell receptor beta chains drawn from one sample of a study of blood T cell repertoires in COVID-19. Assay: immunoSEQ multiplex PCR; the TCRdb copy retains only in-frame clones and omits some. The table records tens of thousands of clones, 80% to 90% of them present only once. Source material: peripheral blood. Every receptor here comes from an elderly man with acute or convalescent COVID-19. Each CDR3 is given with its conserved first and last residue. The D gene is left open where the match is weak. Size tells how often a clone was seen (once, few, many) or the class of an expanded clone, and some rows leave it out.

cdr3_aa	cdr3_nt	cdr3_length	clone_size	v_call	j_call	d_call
CASSPRGEDEAFF	TGTGCCAGCAGCCCCCGGGGGGAAGATGAAGCTTTCTTT	13	.	TRBV9	TRBJ1-1	.
CASSFRRYRGLNTEAFF	TGTGCCAGCAGTTTCCGGAGGTACAGGGGGCTAAACACTGAAGCTTTCTTT	17	.	TRBV28	TRBJ1-1	TRBD1
CASSVVLAGDTEAFF	TGTGCCAGCAGCGTAGTCCTGGCGGGGGACACTGAAGCTTTCTTT	15	.	TRBV5-4	TRBJ1-1	.
CASADSGANVLTF	TGTGCCAGCGCGGACTCTGGGGCCAACGTCCTGACTTTC	13	.	TRBV7-3	TRBJ2-6	.
CASGLRDPTGDTQYF	TGTGCCAGCGGTCTAAGGGATCCTACAGGGGATACGCAGTATTTT	15	.	TRBV19	TRBJ2-3	.
CASSPSQVSYEQYF	TGTGCCAGCTCACCCTCTCAGGTCTCCTACGAGCAGTACTTC	14	once	TRBV18	TRBJ2-7	.
CASSLGTSGQGEQFF	TGCGCCAGCAGCTTGGGTACTAGCGGCCAGGGCGAGCAGTTCTTC	15	.	TRBV5-1	TRBJ2-1	TRBD2
CASSIQGSLVENEQFF	TGTGCCAGTAGTATTCAGGGTAGCCTAGTCGAGAATGAGCAGTTCTTC	16	.	TRBV19	TRBJ2-1	.
CAWKPGRSTDTQYF	TGTGCCTGGAAGCCGGGGAGAAGCACAGATACGCAGTATTTT	14	.	TRBV30	TRBJ2-3	.
CASSLQGNEQFF	TGTGCCAGCTCACTACAGGGGAATGAGCAGTTCTTC	12	.	TRBV18	TRBJ2-1	TRBD1
CASSSTSALAGYKVEAFF	TGCGCCAGCAGTTCAACATCCGCACTAGCGGGGTACAAAGTCGAAGCTTTCTTT	18	.	TRBV4-1	TRBJ1-1	.
CASRWDREFGYTF	TGTGCCAGCAGGTGGGACAGGGAATTCGGCTACACCTTC	13	once	TRBV28	TRBJ1-2	TRBD1
CASSQAGRETQYF	TGTGCCAGCAGCCAGGCGGGGAGAGAGACCCAGTACTTC	13	once	TRBV12-3/TRBV12-4	TRBJ2-5	.
CAISDSDRGAGANVLTF	TGTGCCATCAGTGACTCCGACAGGGGGGCTGGGGCCAACGTCCTGACTTTC	17	.	TRBV10-3	TRBJ2-6	TRBD1
CAIRPQGAHTEAFF	TGTGCCATCAGACCACAGGGGGCACACACTGAAGCTTTCTTT	14	.	TRBV10-3	TRBJ1-1	TRBD1
CASSFRHSGLAGGLSEQFF	TGTGCCAGCAGCTTCAGACACTCCGGACTAGCGGGAGGCCTTAGTGAGCAGTTCTTC	19	.	TRBV7-3	TRBJ2-1	TRBD2
CATSRSRTSGFYNEQFF	TGTGCCACCAGCAGATCACGGACTAGCGGGTTCTACAATGAGCAGTTCTTC	17	.	TRBV15	TRBJ2-1	TRBD2
CASSSWTGGYGYTF	TGTGCCAGCAGCTCCTGGACAGGGGGCTATGGCTACACCTTC	14	.	TRBV7-2	TRBJ1-2	TRBD1
CASSWSGLAVLLDTQYF	TGTGCCAGCAGCTGGTCTGGGCTAGCGGTTTTATTAGATACGCAGTATTTT	17	few	TRBV7-9	TRBJ2-3	TRBD2
CASSTDRFTEAFF	TGTGCCAGCAGCACGGACAGGTTCACTGAAGCTTTCTTT	13	.	TRBV7-2	TRBJ1-1	TRBD1
CASSPIDRVGTEAFF	TGTGCCAGCAGCCCCATAGACAGGGTCGGAACTGAAGCTTTCTTT	15	.	TRBV7-9	TRBJ1-1	TRBD1
CASSKNPGGGLAGYTF	TGTGCCAGCAGCAAAAACCCGGGGGGGGGCTTGGCTGGCTACACCTTC	16	.	TRBV7-6	TRBJ1-2	.
CASSLGFGPSPNEQFF	TGTGCCAGCAGCTTAGGTTTTGGGCCTAGCCCCAATGAGCAGTTCTTC	16	.	TRBV7-3	TRBJ2-1	.
CASRKGDGNQPQHF	TGTGCCAGCAGAAAGGGGGACGGCAATCAGCCCCAGCATTTT	14	few	TRBV6-5	TRBJ1-5	.
CATSGLTGNKLFF	TGTGCCACCAGTGGTCTTACAGGGAACAAGCTGTTTTTT	13	.	TRBV24-1	TRBJ2-2	.
CSASWAGLTPGTDTQYF	TGCAGTGCTAGTTGGGCAGGTCTGACCCCGGGCACAGATACGCAGTATTTT	17	.	TRBV20-1	TRBJ2-3	.
CASSLTGTGINEQYF	TGTGCCAGCAGCCTGACCGGGACAGGGATAAACGAGCAGTACTTC	15	.	TRBV6-5	TRBJ2-7	TRBD1
CASTQSGANVLTF	TGTGCCAGTACCCAGTCTGGGGCCAACGTCCTGACTTTC	13	.	TRBV19	TRBJ2-6	.